The 9 T cell receptor beta chains listed next were all sequenced from one sample in a study of cytomegalovirus exposure and HLA in healthy donors. Researchers ran the PCR with 60 Vbeta and 13 Jbeta primers. Profiled with immunoSEQ multiplex PCR; TCRdb holds only in-frame clones, not every one. The data contain 52,000 or so clones, 78% of them singletons. The sequenced sample was PBMCs. The source is a female donor in good health and CMV-seronegative.

Written as DNA, the CDR3 is TGTGCCAGCAGCCCTGCCGGGATGGCATCCTATGGCTACACCTTC. Its protein product is CASSPAGMASYGYTF. V and J are TRBV7-9 and TRBJ1-2; D is ambiguous. V dropped 5 bases and J dropped 4 bases, with 17 bases sitting between them. CDR1 is SEHNR, CDR2 FQNEAQ, per germline (reference sequence). The CDR3 runs to 15 residues.

This clone occurred a few times. One end of the junction fails to match germline, which may point to a read error. As DNA, the CDR3 is TGTGCTAGCAGCTCCCTAGGGAGCTCCTACAATGAGCAGTTCTTC. It codes for CASSSLGSSYNEQFF. The chain recombines TRBV7-7 with TRBJ2-1; D is possibly TRBD2 (5 bases). The germline gives CDR1 SSHAT, CDR2 FNYEAQ (reference sequence). CDR3 length: 15 residues. The full variable domain, rest sourced from reference TRBV7-7 and TRBJ2-1, is GAGVSQSPRYKVTKRGQDVTLRCDPISSHATLYWYQQALGQGPEFLTYFNYEAQPDKSGLPSDRFSAERPEGSISTLTIQRTEQRDSAMYRCASSSLGSSYNEQFFGPGTRLTVL.

The rearrangement joins TRBV5-1 to TRBJ1-6; 8 nucleotides line up with TRBD1. This CDR3 is built from 15 residues. J lost 7 bases, V lost 4 bases, and 7 bases had no gene match. CDR1 SGHRS and CDR2 YFSETQ come from the germline V gene. CDR3 region: CASSPGQGQNSPLHF. CDR3 coding DNA: TGCGCCAGCAGCCCCGGACAGGGACAAAATTCACCCCTCCACTTT.

The chain employs TRBV7-9 and TRBJ2-5, with D possibly TRBD2 on 6 matching bases. This CDR3 region has 15 residues. Germline assignment: CDR1 SEHNR and CDR2 FQNEAQ (reference sequence). Between the trimmed V and J ends, which lost 5 bases and 2 bases, there was a span of 15 bases. The CDR3 here is CASSPRDWQQETQYF. The DNA of the CDR3 is TGTGCCAGCAGCCCAAGGGACTGGCAGCAAGAGACCCAGTACTTC.

The rearrangement links TRBV27 to TRBJ2-1; 7 bases are a match to TRBD1. Germline CDR1 and CDR2: MNHEY and SMNVEV (reference sequence). The CDR3 consists of 14 residues. The V segment lost 3 bases and the J segment 6 bases; nucleotides outside the gene matches: 5. The chain's CDR3 is CASSLSGQFNEQFF. The CDR3 nucleotides read TGTGCCAGCAGTTTGTCGGGACAGTTCAATGAGCAGTTCTTC.

This clone has a handful of counts. The rearrangement joins TRBV4-2 to TRBJ2-7; no firm D call. V was cut by 1 base and J by 4 bases, with 17 bases left in between. Germline CDR1 reads LGHNA; CDR2 reads YNFKEQ. The CDR3 extends over 16 amino acids. CDR3 amino acids: CASSQAVGTAEYEQYF. The CDR3 DNA follows: TGTGCCAGCAGCCAAGCGGTAGGTACAGCCGAGTACGAGCAGTACTTC.

There are a few counts of this clone. This chain joins TRBV6-4 and TRBJ2-3; 10 nucleotides match TRBD2. This CDR3 spans 15 amino acids. Germline V gene data show CDR1 as MRHNA and CDR2 as SNTAGT. Germline trimming cut 2 bases from V and 4 bases from J; bases unmatched to any gene: 3. This CDR3 is CASSDSGGAPDTQYF. DNA for the CDR3: TGTGCCAGCAGTGACAGCGGGGGGGCCCCAGATACGCAGTATTTT.

This rearrangement joins TRBV4-3 to TRBJ2-3; D ambiguous. Between the trimmed V and J ends, which lost 3 bases and 4 bases, there was a span of 11 bases. Per germline, CDR1 LGHNA and CDR2 YSLEER. This CDR3 region has 14 residues. The CDR3 DNA follows: TGCGCCAGCAGCCACTCGCCTGCGTCAGATACGCAGTATTTT. Its protein product is CASSHSPASDTQYF.

V usage is TRBV2 and J usage is TRBJ1-4, with no clear D. Germline CDR1 and CDR2: SNHLY and FYNNEI. Trimming took 7 bases from V and 4 from J, leaving 4 bases between them. The CDR3 is 11 amino acids. CDR3 DNA sequence: TGTGCCAGCATAATTAATGAAAAACTGTTTTTT. Its translation is CASIINEKLFF.